Below, 24 T cell receptor beta chains from the same sample are listed, as sequenced in a study of blood T cell repertoires in COVID-19. Assay used: immunoSEQ multiplex PCR; TCRdb lists only in-frame clones, some missing. This table has 150,000 to 200,000 clones, about 83% appearing once. What was sequenced was peripheral blood. Receptor source: a man younger than 35 with active or convalescent COVID-19.

This clone showed up just a few times. The chain links TRBV11-2 to TRBJ1-2; no clear D gene. The V gene's germline CDR1 is SGHAT and CDR2 FQNNGV. The CDR3 spans 14 residues. Between the trimmed V and J ends, which lost 5 bases and 4 bases, there was a span of 14 bases. The CDR3 DNA sequence: TGTGCCAGCAGCCCGGGAACCTTCAGCTATGGCTACACCTTC. Protein: CASSPGTFSYGYTF.

This clone was seen just once. The chain joins TRBV28 to TRBJ2-7; 10 bases are a match to TRBD1. Germline V CDR1 and CDR2: MDHEN, SYDVKM. Trimming at V came to 2 bases and at J to 8 bases, leaving 6 bases not matched to a gene. The CDR3 has 14 residues. The CDR3 sequence: CASSLRGDRGQQYV. CDR3 sequence (DNA): TGTGCCAGCAGTTTAAGGGGGGACAGGGGCCAGCAGTACGTC.

The chain employs TRBV10-1 and TRBJ1-2; 8 bases match TRBD1. Germline CDR1 is WNHNN and CDR2 is SYGVQD (reference sequence). CDR3 length: 13 amino acids. Trimming cost V 7 bases and J 4 bases; bases outside gene matches: 5. The CDR3 loop reads CASTDREFYGYTF. For the CDR3, the DNA is TGCGCCAGCACGGACAGGGAGTTCTATGGCTACACCTTC.

The V and J genes are TRBV15 and TRBJ2-3; D is possibly TRBD2 (5 bases). This CDR3 contains 16 residues. The germline gives CDR1 LNHNV, CDR2 YYDKDF (reference sequence). V dropped 1 base and J dropped 0 bases, with 11 bases sitting between them. The CDR3: CATSRAGKSSTDTQYF. CDR3 sequence (DNA): TGTGCCACCAGCAGAGCCGGGAAAAGTAGCACAGATACGCAGTATTTT.

This clone was observed once. The chain joins TRBV5-1 to TRBJ1-1; TRBD1 matches at 10 bases. Unmatched junction bases numbered 2, after V lost 0 bases and J lost 3 bases. In germline, CDR1 is SGHRS, CDR2 YFSETQ. The CDR3 extends over 15 amino acids. CDR3 nucleotides: TGCGCCAGCAGCTTGGGTGGGACAGGGGACACTGAAGCTTTCTTT. Protein product: CASSLGGTGDTEAFF.

This rearrangement joins TRBV29-1 to TRBJ1-5; D unclear. Germline V CDR1 and CDR2: SQVTM, ANQGSEA. This CDR3 has 10 residues. Here the CDR3 DNA reads TGCACCTTAAGCAATCAGCCCCAGCATTTT. Translated, it gives CTLSNQPQHF.

V gene TRBV5-5 combines with J gene TRBJ1-1, with D possibly being TRBD1 (5 bases). Germline-derived CDR1 and CDR2 are SGHKS and YYEKEE (reference sequence). Trimming removed 4 bases at V and 0 bases at J, with 10 bases between. The CDR3 runs to 14 residues. Here the CDR3 reads CASSHRGVNTEAFF. CDR3 in DNA: TGTGCCAGCAGCCACCGGGGGGTGAACACTGAAGCTTTCTTT.

The chain links TRBV27 to TRBJ1-2, with TRBD1 identical over 7 bases. Germline CDR1 reads MNHEY; CDR2 reads SMNVEV (reference sequence). The CDR3 sequence is 12 residues long. Losses at the gene ends were 5 bases for V and 7 bases for J; bases not matched to a gene: 4. The CDR3 DNA reads as TGTGCCAGCAGTGAGGGGGCGGGTGGCTACACCTTC. Its protein is CASSEGAGGYTF.

The chain joins TRBV4-3 to TRBJ2-1; D remains unclear. Germline CDR1 and CDR2: LGHNA and YSLEER. The CDR3 has 13 residues. V was cut by 3 bases and J by 4 bases, with 7 bases left in between. CDR3 sequence: CASSHNAYNEQFF. The CDR3 DNA follows: TGCGCCAGCAGCCACAATGCGTACAATGAGCAGTTCTTC.

The chain carries TRBV20-1 and TRBJ1-2, with D perhaps matching TRBD1 (5 bases). Trimming cost V 5 bases and J 4 bases, with 8 bases left between them. CDR1 DFQATT and CDR2 SNEGSKA come from the germline V gene (reference sequence). The CDR3 consists of 11 residues. CDR3 amino acids: CSARDFYGYTF. In DNA form, the CDR3 reads TGCAGTGCTCGGGACTTCTATGGCTACACCTTC.

The genes are TRBV6-5 and TRBJ2-5; 8 nucleotides match TRBD1. Trimming removed 4 bases from V and 2 bases from J; junction bases left unmatched: 6. Germline V CDR1 and CDR2: MNHEY, SVGAGI. The CDR3 is 15 residues long. CDR3 bases: TGTGCCAGCAGTTTGAACAGGGGGTGGCAAGAGACCCAGTACTTC. Its translation: CASSLNRGWQETQYF.

This sequence joins TRBV7-2 and TRBJ2-7; D remains ambiguous. CDR3 length equals 13 residues. V gave up 1 base and J gave up 0 bases, with 4 bases separating them. Germline V gene sequence: CDR1 SGHTA, CDR2 FQGNSA. CDR3 amino acids: CASSLVVSYEQYF. Here the CDR3 DNA reads TGTGCCAGCAGCTTAGTAGTCTCCTACGAGCAGTACTTC.

This clone was counted between two and nine times. The CDR3 protein is CASRTTQSRGYTF. The DNA for the CDR3 is TGTGCCAGCAGGACTACGCAATCAAGGGGCTACACCTTC. The V and J genes are TRBV28 and TRBJ1-2; no firm D call. Trimming stripped 6 bases from V and 8 bases from J, with 16 bases between. The CDR3 loop spans 13 amino acids. CDR1 MDHEN and CDR2 SYDVKM come from the germline V gene.

The chain links TRBV11-3 to TRBJ1-4, with 8 bases fitting TRBD1. CDR1 and CDR2 from the germline V gene are SGHNT and YENEEA. The CDR3 extends over 14 amino acids. The V and J ends lost 6 bases and 8 bases, in that order; junction bases with no gene match: 8. The CDR3 loop is CASRTGGEAEKLFF. The CDR3 DNA reads as TGTGCCAGCAGAACAGGGGGGGAAGCGGAAAAACTGTTTTTT. Together with reference TRBV11-3 and TRBJ1-4, the CDR3 gives the full variable domain: EAGVVQSPRYKIIEKKQPVAFWCNPISGHNTLYWYLQNLGQGPELLIRYENEEAVDDSQLPKDRFSAERLKGVDSTLKIQPAELGDSAVYLCASRTGGEAEKLFFGSGTQLSVL.

The chain combines TRBV18 with TRBJ2-1, with TRBD2 matching 7 bases. The CDR3 is 15 residues long. Germline CDR1 and CDR2: KGHSH and LQKENI. V lost 3 bases, J lost 4 bases, and 6 bases stayed unmatched. The CDR3 region is CASSPLGTIYNEQFF. The CDR3 DNA follows: TGTGCCAGCTCACCCCTCGGGACTATTTACAATGAGCAGTTCTTC.

The chain combines TRBV2 with TRBJ2-5; D unclear. Looked up from germline, CDR1 is SNHLY and CDR2 is FYNNEI. V was pared by 2 bases and J by 7 bases, with 8 bases between. The length of the CDR3 is 12 residues. The DNA for the CDR3 is TGTGCCAGCAGTGAATACCAGGCGACCCAGTACTTC. It yields the protein CASSEYQATQYF.

Only one count was recorded for this clone. This chain connects TRBV6-5 to TRBJ1-1; no firm D call. V lost 8 bases, J lost 0 bases, and 10 bases lay in between. The CDR3 extends over 13 amino acids. In germline, CDR1 is MNHEY, CDR2 SVGAGI. CDR3 loop: CASWRYLNTEAFF. CDR3 nucleotides: TGTGCCAGCTGGAGGTACTTGAACACTGAAGCTTTCTTT.

The rearrangement joins TRBV14 to TRBJ2-2, with a tentative D call TRBD1 (6 bases). The CDR3 runs 17 residues. V was pared by 4 bases and J by 0 bases, with 15 bases between. Germline V CDR1 and CDR2: SGHDN, FVKESK. The CDR3 loop reads CASSRWTGTSNTGELFF. CDR3 sequence (DNA): TGTGCCAGCAGCCGCTGGACCGGGACATCGAACACCGGGGAGCTGTTTTTT.

In its sample, this clone was seen once. V is TRBV5-1 and J is TRBJ2-5; the match to TRBD2 covers 11 bases. The CDR3 is made up of 15 amino acids. After removal of 3 bases from V and 3 bases from J, the junction contained 4 bases not matched to a gene. Looked up from germline, CDR1 is SGHRS and CDR2 is YFSETQ. This chain's CDR3 is CASSSSSGREETQYF. DNA for the CDR3: TGCGCCAGCAGCTCCAGTAGCGGGAGGGAAGAGACCCAGTACTTC.

The rearrangement joins TRBV28 to TRBJ2-5, with 9 bases identical to TRBD2. After removal of 4 bases from V and 2 bases from J, the junction contained 5 bases not matched to a gene. The CDR3 totals 15 residues. Germline loops: CDR1 MDHEN, CDR2 SYDVKM. The CDR3 sequence is CASSSPGLAQETQYF. The CDR3 coding sequence is TGTGCCAGCAGTTCCCCGGGACTAGCACAAGAGACCCAGTACTTC.

This clone was seen a single time. One junction end disagrees with the germline gene, perhaps due to a read error. The chain has TRBV3-1 (or the pseudogene TRBV3-2) and TRBJ2-3; TRBD1 agrees at 7 bases. Germline CDR1 is LGHDT and CDR2 is YNNKEL (reference sequence). The CDR3 has 14 amino acids. CDR3 bases: TGTGCCAGCTGGGACAGCCCGAGCACCGATACGCAGTATTTT. It is translated as CASWDSPSTDTQYF.

This sequence joins TRBV27 and TRBJ1-5, with 8 bases identical to TRBD1. Germline V gene sequence: CDR1 MNHEY, CDR2 SMNVEV (reference sequence). The CDR3 contains 15 residues. Trimming at V came to 0 bases and at J to 7 bases, leaving 5 bases not matched to a gene. This CDR3 is CASSLSSGGGQPQHF. The CDR3 nucleotides read TGTGCCAGCAGTTTATCATCAGGGGGCGGACAGCCCCAGCATTTT.

In this sample, this clone turned up once. The V gene is TRBV28, the J gene TRBJ1-2; 10 nucleotides line up with TRBD1. Germline-derived CDR1 and CDR2 are MDHEN and SYDVKM. With V trimmed by 2 bases and J by 8 bases, 11 bases remained unmatched. The CDR3 has 16 amino acids. The CDR3 nucleotides are TGTGCCAGCAGTTTAATTCAGGGACAGGGGTCGGGAGGCTACACCTTC. This encodes CASSLIQGQGSGGYTF.

The rearrangement joins TRBV20-1 to TRBJ1-6; unclear D gene. Germline V CDR1 and CDR2: DFQATT, SNEGSKA (reference sequence). The CDR3 runs 12 residues. V lost 6 bases and J 7 bases, leaving 10 bases between the germline ends. The CDR3 sequence: CSASRENSPLHF. The CDR3 DNA reads TGCAGTGCAAGTAGGGAGAATTCACCCCTCCACTTT.